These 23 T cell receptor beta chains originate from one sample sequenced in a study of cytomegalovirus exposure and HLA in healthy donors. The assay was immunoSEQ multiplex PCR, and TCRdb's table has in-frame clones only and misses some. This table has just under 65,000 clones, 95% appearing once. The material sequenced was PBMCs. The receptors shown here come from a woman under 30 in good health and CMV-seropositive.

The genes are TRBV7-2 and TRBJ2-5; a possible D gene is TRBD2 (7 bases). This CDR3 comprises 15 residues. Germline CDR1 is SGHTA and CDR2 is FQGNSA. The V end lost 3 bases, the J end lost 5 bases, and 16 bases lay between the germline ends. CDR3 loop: CASSFEGGRRETQYF. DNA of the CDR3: TGTGCCAGCAGCTTTGAGGGGGGGCGACGTGAGACCCAGTACTTC.

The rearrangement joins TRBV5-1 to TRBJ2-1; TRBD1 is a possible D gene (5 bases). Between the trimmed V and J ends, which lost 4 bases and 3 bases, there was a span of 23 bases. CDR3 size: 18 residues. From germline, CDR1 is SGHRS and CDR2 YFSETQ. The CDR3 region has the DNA TGCGCCAGCAGCATTCAGACTGGACAATCTGCTCTCTACAATGAGCAGTTCTTC. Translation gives CASSIQTGQSALYNEQFF.

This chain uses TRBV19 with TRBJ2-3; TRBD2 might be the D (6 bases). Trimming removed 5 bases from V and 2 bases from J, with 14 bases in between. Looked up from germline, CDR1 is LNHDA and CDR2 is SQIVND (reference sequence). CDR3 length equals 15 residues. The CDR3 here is CASSVNGGLTDTQYF. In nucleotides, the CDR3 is TGTGCCAGTAGTGTAAACGGGGGACTCACAGATACGCAGTATTTT.

The CDR3 DNA reads as TGTGCCAGCAGCTTGCGTGTTGATGAGCAGTTCTTC. As protein: CASSLRVDEQFF. The chain carries TRBV11-1 and TRBJ2-1; D is uncertain. Trimming left V 3 bases short and J 8 bases short, with 8 bases between. CDR1 is SGHAT and CDR2 is FQDESV in the germline V gene (reference sequence). This CDR3 is 12 amino acids long. The full variable domain, its missing parts supplied by reference TRBV11-1 and TRBJ2-1, is EAEVAQSPRYKITEKSQAVAFWCDPISGHATLYWYRQILGQGPELLVQFQDESVVDDSQLPKDRFSAERLKGVDSTLKIQPAELGDSAMYLCASSLRVDEQFFGPGTRLTVL.

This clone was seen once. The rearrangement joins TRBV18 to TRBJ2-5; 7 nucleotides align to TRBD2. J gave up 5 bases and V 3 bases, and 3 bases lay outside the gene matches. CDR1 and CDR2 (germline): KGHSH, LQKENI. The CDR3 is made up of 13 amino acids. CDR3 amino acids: CASSPTSWETQYF. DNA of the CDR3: TGTGCCAGCTCACCGACTAGCTGGGAGACCCAGTACTTC.

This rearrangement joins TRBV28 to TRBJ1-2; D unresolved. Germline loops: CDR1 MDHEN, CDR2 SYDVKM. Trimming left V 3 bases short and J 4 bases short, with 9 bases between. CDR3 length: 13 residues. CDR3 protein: CASSLPSGYGYTF. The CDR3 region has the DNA TGTGCCAGCAGTTTGCCGTCGGGCTATGGCTACACCTTC.

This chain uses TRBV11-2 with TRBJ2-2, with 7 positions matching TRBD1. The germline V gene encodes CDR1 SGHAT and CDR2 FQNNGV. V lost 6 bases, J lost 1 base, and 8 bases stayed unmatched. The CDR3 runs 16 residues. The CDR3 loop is CASRNTGALNTGELFF. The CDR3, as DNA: TGTGCCAGCAGGAACACAGGGGCATTGAACACCGGGGAGCTGTTTTTT.

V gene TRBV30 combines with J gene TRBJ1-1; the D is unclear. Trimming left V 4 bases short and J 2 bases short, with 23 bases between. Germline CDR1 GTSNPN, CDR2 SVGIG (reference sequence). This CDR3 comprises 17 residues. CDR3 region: CAWTSTFRPTKNTEAFF. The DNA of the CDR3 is TGTGCCTGGACTAGTACGTTTCGTCCCACTAAAAACACTGAAGCTTTCTTT.

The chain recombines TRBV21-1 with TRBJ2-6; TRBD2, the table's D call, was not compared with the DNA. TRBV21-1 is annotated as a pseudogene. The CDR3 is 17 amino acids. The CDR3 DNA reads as TGTGCCAGCAGCAACCCCCTGCGGGGTGCTGGGGCCAACGTCCTGACTTTC. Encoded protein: CASSNPLRGAGANVLTF.

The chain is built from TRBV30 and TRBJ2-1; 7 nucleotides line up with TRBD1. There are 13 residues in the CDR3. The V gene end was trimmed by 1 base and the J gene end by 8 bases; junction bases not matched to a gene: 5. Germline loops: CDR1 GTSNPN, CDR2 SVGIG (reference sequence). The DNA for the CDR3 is TGTGCCTGGAGTGGGAGACAGGGCGATGAGCAGTTCTTC. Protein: CAWSGRQGDEQFF.

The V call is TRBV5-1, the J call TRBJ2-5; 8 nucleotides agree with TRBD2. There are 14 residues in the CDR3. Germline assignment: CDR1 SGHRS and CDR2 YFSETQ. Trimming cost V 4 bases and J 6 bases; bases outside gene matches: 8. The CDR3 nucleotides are TGCGCCAGCAGCCCCGGGACTAGAGTAAAGACCCAGTACTTC. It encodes CASSPGTRVKTQYF.

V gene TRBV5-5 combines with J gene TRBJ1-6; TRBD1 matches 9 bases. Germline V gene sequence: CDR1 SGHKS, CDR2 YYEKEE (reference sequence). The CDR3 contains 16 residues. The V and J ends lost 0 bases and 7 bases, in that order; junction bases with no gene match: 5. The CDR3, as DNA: TGTGCCAGCAGCTTGGCCCCGGGACAGGGAAATTCACCCCTCCACTTT. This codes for CASSLAPGQGNSPLHF. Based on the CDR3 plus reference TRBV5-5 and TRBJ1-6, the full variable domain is DAGVTQSPTHLIKTRGQQVTLRCSPISGHKSVSWYQQVLGQGPQFIFQYYEKEERGRGNFPDRFSARQFPNYSSELNVNALLLGDSALYLCASSLAPGQGNSPLHFGNGTRLTVT.

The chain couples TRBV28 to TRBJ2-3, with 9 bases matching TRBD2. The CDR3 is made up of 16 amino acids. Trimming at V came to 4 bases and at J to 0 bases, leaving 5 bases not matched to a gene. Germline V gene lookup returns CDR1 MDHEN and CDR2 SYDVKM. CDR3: CASSSTTSGSTDTQYF. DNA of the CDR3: TGTGCCAGCAGTTCCACGACTAGCGGTAGCACAGATACGCAGTATTTT.

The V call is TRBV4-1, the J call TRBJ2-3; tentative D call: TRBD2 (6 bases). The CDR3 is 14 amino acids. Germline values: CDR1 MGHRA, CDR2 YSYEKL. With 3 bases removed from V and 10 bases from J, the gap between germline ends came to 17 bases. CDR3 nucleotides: TGCGCCAGCAGCCAGCCTGGGACTCGACGACCGCAGTATTTT. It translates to CASSQPGTRRPQYF.

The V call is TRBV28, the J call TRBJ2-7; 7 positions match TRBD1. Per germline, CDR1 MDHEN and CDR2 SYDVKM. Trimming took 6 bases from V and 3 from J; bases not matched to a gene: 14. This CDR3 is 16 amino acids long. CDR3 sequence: CASSQDRFWNGYEQYF. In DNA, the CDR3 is TGTGCCAGCAGCCAGGACAGGTTTTGGAACGGCTACGAGCAGTACTTC.

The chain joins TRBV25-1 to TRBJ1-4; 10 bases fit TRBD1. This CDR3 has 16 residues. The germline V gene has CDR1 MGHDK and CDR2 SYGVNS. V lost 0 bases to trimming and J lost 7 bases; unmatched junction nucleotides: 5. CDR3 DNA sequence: TGTGCCAGCAGTGAATATTCCGGGACAGGGGTTGAAAAACTGTTTTTT. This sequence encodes CASSEYSGTGVEKLFF.

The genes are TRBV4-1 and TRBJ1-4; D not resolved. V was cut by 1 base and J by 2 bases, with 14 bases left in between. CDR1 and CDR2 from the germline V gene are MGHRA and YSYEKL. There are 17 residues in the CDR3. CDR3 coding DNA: TGCGCCAGCAGCCAAGTGGTCCCCGTCGGGACTAATGAAAAACTGTTTTTT. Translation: CASSQVVPVGTNEKLFF.

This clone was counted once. In DNA form, the CDR3 reads TGTGCCAGCTCACCACGCGGGGCTAGCGGGAATCCGAATGAGCAGTTCTTC. This encodes CASSPRGASGNPNEQFF. The rearrangement joins TRBV18 to TRBJ2-1, with 9 bases that match TRBD2. CDR1 is KGHSH and CDR2 is LQKENI in the germline V gene. V trimming: 1 base; J trimming: 7 bases; junction bases outside the gene matches: 11. The CDR3 is 17 residues long.

This chain's CDR3 is CATNQGGGSKDGYTF. CDR3 DNA: TGTGCCACCAATCAAGGGGGGGGCTCAAAGGATGGCTACACCTTC. The V and J genes are TRBV2 and TRBJ1-2; a weak D match, TRBD1 (6 bases). The V end was cut by 10 bases, the J end by 6 bases, with 24 bases between. CDR1 is SNHLY, CDR2 FYNNEI, per germline. There are 15 residues in the CDR3.

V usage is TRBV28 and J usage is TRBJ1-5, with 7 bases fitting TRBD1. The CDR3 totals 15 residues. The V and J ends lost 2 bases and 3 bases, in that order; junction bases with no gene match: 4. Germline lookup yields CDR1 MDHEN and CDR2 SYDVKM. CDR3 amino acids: CASSLRDSYNQPQHF. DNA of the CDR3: TGTGCCAGCAGTTTACGGGACAGTTACAATCAGCCCCAGCATTTT.

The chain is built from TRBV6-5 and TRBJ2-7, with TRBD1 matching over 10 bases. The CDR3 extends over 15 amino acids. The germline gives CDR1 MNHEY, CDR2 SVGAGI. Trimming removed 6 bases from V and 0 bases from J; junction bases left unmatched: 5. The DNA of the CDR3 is TGTGCCAGCAGAGGCGGACAGGGGGGCTCCTACGAGCAGTACTTC. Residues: CASRGGQGGSYEQYF.

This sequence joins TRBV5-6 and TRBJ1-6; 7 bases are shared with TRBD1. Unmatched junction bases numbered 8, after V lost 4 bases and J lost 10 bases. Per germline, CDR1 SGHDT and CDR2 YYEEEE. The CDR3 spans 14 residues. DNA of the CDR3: TGTGCCAGCAGCCTATACAGGGGCGCATCACCCCTCCACTTT. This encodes CASSLYRGASPLHF.

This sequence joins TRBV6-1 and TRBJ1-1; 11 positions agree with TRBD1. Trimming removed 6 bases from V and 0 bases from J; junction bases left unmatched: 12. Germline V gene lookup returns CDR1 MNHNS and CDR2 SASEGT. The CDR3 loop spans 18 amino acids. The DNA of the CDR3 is TGTGCCAGCAGAGAAAAGGGGACAGGGGGATTGATGAACACTGAAGCTTTCTTT. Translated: CASREKGTGGLMNTEAFF.